This T cell receptor beta chain was documented in a study of T cell responses to AZD1222 COVID-19 vaccine. With 4 bases clipped from V and 3 bases from J, the junction kept 8 bases outside the gene matches. This CDR3 has 18 residues. Germline V gene lookup returns CDR1 SNHLY and CDR2 FYNNEI. Only in-frame clones appear in the TCRdb table, and some are missing; sequencing was by immunoSEQ multiplex PCR. Here the sample spans 100,000 or so clones, around nine tenths being singletons. Study observations and caveats: The breadth and depth of Spike-specific TCRs increased once two AZD1222 doses had been given. Dominant at 160-218 and 743-854, vaccine-associated CD4 TCRs also spanned spike. White British people made up most donors, females outnumbered males, and clonal diversity was possibly underestimated.

Comments on this clone: Its antigen is not known.

The rearrangement uses TRBV2 and TRBJ2-3; 15 bases are a match to TRBD2. The sequence derives from an adult in good health. This material consisted of peripheral blood, taken on day 0 of AZD1222 vaccination. The CDR3 nucleotides read TGTGCCAGCAGTGGACCCGGGACTAGCGGGAGGAGGACAGATACGCAGTATTTT. Protein: CASSGPGTSGRRTDTQYF.